This TCR beta chain originates from a study of control samples from healthy donors and cancer patients. Per the germline V gene, CDR1 is SGHRS and CDR2 is YFSETQ. The V end was cut by 4 bases, the J end by 5 bases, with 13 bases between. CDR3 size: 13 residues. Measured with immunoSEQ multiplex PCR; TCRdb has only the in-frame clones, and not every one. The table has about 120,000 clones, 85% to 95% seen once; the top ten hold around 0.6%. The sample comprised PBMCs. This chain connects TRBV5-1 to TRBJ2-7; D not resolved. The receptor comes from a man of 80 years or more with head and neck cancer. CDR3 in amino acids: CASSDLVVHEQYF. DNA for the CDR3: TGCGCCAGCAGCGACCTAGTTGTCCACGAGCAGTACTTC.